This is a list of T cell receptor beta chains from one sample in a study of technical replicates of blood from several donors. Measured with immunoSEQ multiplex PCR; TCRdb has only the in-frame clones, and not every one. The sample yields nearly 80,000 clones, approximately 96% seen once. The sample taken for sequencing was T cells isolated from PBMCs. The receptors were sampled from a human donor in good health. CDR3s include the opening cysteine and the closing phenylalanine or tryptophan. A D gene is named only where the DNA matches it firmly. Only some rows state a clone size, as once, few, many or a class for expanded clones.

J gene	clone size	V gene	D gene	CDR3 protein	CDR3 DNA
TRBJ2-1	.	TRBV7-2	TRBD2	CASSPIAGGGHNEQFF	TGTGCCAGCAGCCCCATAGCGGGAGGGGGCCACAATGAGCAGTTCTTC
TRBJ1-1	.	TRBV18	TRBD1	CASAETGLNTEAFF	TGTGCCAGCGCAGAGACAGGGTTGAACACTGAAGCTTTCTTT
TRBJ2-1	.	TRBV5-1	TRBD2	CASSPQTSGLYNEQFF	TGCGCCAGCAGCCCTCAGACTAGCGGGTTGTACAATGAGCAGTTCTTC
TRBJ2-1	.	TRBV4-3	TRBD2	CASSHLAGEHNEQFF	TGCGCCAGCAGCCATCTAGCGGGAGAGCACAATGAGCAGTTCTTC
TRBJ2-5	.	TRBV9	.	CASSVVGVETQYF	TGTGCCAGCAGCGTAGTAGGGGTCGAGACCCAGTACTTC
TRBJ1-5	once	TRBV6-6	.	CASSPGLLHQPQHF	TGTGCCAGCAGCCCAGGGCTACTCCATCAGCCCCAGCATTTT
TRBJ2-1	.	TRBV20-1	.	CSARGGDEQFF	TGCAGTGCTAGAGGCGGTGATGAGCAGTTCTTC
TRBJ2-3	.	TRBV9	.	CASSVVVSGPTDTQYF	TGTGCCAGCAGCGTGGTAGTTAGCGGTCCCACAGATACGCAGTATTTT
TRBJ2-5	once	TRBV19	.	CASSTSAQETQYF	TGTGCCAGTAGTACTAGCGCCCAAGAGACCCAGTACTTC
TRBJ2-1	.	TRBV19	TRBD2	CASSSGGREGPRWQFF	TGTGCCAGTAGTTCCGGTGGGCGGGAGGGACCTAGGTGGCAGTTCTTC
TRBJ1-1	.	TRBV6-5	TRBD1	CASSPDRVSTEAFF	TGTGCCAGCAGTCCCGACAGGGTGAGCACTGAAGCTTTCTTT
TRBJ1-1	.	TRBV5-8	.	CASSRGWGGTEAFF	TGTGCCAGCAGCCGAGGGTGGGGGGGGACTGAAGCTTTCTTT
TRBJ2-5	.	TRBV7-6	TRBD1	CASSPAGTGPQETQYF	TGTGCCAGCAGCCCCGCTGGGACAGGGCCCCAAGAGACCCAGTACTTC
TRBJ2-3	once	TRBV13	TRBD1	CASSYRGTSTDTQYF	TGTGCCAGCAGCTACAGGGGAACTAGCACAGATACGCAGTATTTT
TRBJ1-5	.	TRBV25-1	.	CASSENRENQPQHF	TGTGCCAGCAGTGAAAACAGGGAAAATCAGCCCCAGCATTTT
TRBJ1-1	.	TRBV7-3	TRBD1	CASSFGTAHTEAFF	TGTGCCAGCAGCTTTGGGACAGCCCACACTGAAGCTTTCTTT
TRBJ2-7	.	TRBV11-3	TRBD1	CASSPMGQGAHEQYF	TGTGCCAGCAGCCCCATGGGACAGGGGGCCCACGAGCAGTACTTC
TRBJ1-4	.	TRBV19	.	CASSIRAQKLFF	TGTGCCAGTAGTATCAGGGCGCAAAAACTGTTTTTT
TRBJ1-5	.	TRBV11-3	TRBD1	CASSPGTGGNQPQHF	TGTGCCAGCAGCCCCGGGACAGGGGGCAATCAGCCCCAGCATTTT
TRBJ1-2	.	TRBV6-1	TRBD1	CASSEEGAWGGYTF	TGTGCCAGCAGTGAGGAGGGGGCCTGGGGAGGCTACACCTTC
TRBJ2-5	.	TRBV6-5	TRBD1	CASSEQGAQETQYF	TGTGCCAGCAGTGAACAGGGGGCTCAAGAGACCCAGTACTTC
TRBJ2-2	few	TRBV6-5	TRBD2	CASSLAGLDPGELFF	TGTGCCAGCAGTTTAGCGGGCCTTGATCCCGGGGAGCTGTTTTTT
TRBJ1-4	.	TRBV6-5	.	CASSYQGRGGEKLFF	TGTGCCAGCAGTTACCAGGGCAGAGGGGGTGAAAAACTGTTTTTT
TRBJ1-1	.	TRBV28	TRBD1	CASEKLGGLNTEAFF	TGTGCCAGCGAGAAGTTAGGGGGCTTGAACACTGAAGCTTTCTTT
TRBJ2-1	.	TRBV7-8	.	CASSSRTSEQFF	TGTGCCAGCAGCTCCCGCACCAGTGAGCAGTTCTTC